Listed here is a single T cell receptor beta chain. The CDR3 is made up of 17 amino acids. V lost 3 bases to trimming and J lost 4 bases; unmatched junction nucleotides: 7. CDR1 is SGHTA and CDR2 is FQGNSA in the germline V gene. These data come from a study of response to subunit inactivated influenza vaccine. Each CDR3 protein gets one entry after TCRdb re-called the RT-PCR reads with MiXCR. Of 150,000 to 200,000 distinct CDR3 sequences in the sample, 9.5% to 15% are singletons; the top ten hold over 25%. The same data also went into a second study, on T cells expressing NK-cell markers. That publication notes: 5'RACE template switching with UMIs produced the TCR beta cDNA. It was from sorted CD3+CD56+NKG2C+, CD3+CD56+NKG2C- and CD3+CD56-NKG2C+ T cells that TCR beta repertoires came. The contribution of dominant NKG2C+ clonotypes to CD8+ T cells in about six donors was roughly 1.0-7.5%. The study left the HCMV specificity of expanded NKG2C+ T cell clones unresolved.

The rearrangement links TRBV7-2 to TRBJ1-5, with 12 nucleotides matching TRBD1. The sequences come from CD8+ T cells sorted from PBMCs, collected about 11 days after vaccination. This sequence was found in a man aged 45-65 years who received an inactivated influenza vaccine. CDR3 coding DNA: TGTGCCAGCAGCTTTGGGACAGGGGGCGGGAAGAATCAGCCCCAGCATTTT. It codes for CASSFGTGGGKNQPQHF.